The present TCR beta chain was sequenced within a study of CD8+CD57+ T cells in acquired aplastic anemia. The CDR3 is made up of 16 amino acids. Trimming removed 6 bases from V and 0 bases from J, with 18 bases in between. This clonotype was detected ten times or more. CDR3 and TCR beta VDJ profiling relied on genomic DNA as the template. TCRdb used MiXCR to reprocess the reads, holding one entry per CDR3 protein. The sample carries 200,000 to 250,000 distinct CDR3 sequences, around 32% recorded once. This TCR derives from a human donor in good health, serving as a control. This chain links TRBV12-3 or TRBV12-4 with TRBJ2-7; D gene unclear. The sample was sorted CD4+, CD8+, or CD8+CD57+ T cells (not recorded which) from PBMCs. The CDR3 coding sequence is TGTGCCAGCAGCAGTTTCGCCAGGCCATCCTCCTACGAGCAGTACTTC. Protein product: CASSSFARPSSYEQYF.